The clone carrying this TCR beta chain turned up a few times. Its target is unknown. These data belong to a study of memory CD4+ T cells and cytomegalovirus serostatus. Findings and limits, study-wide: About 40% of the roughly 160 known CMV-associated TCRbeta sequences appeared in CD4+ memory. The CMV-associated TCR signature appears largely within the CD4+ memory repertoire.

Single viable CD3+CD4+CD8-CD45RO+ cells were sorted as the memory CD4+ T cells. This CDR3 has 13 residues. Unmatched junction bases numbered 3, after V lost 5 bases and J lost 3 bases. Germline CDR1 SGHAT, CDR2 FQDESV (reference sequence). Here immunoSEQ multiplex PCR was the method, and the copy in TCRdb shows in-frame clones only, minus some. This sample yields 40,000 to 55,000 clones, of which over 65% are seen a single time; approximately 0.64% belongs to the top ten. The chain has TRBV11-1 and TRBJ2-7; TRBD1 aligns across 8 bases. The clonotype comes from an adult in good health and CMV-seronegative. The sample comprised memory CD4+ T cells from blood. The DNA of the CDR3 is TGTGCCAGCAGCCATGGGACAGGCTACGAGCAGTACTTC. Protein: CASSHGTGYEQYF.